The sequence of this T cell receptor beta chain was determined in a study of cytomegalovirus exposure and HLA in healthy donors. Germline V gene lookup returns CDR1 SGHDN and CDR2 FVKESK. The CDR3 is made up of 13 amino acids. Trimming removed 4 bases from V and 2 bases from J, with 9 bases in between. The PCR ran on 60 Vbeta and 13 Jbeta primers. Method: immunoSEQ multiplex PCR; TCRdb's copy keeps in-frame clones and lacks some. The sample lists about 130,000 clones, 70% to 85% occurring once. Sequences were obtained from PBMCs. The origin of this receptor is a boy between 10 and 17 years old in good health and CMV-seronegative. The V call is TRBV14, the J call TRBJ2-7; a possible D gene is TRBD2 (6 bases). CDR3 nucleotide sequence: TGTGCCAGCAGCCTCGCGGGGACCTACGAGCAGTACTTC. Amino acid sequence: CASSLAGTYEQYF.